This record concerns one T cell receptor beta chain sequence. The sample belongs to a study of blood T cell repertoires in COVID-19. Two negative PCRs, clearance, or symptom resolution had been documented for recovered Cohort 3 donors. Original methodology: Amplification from reference gene primers served as the basis for estimated nucleated cell counts. The repertoire was sequenced with immunoSEQ multiplex PCR; TCRdb's copy has only in-frame clones and lacks some. The DNA was the basis for D and trimming; V, J and clone size are from that table. The sample includes roughly 200,000 clones, 85% to 90% of them seen just once. This receptor was obtained from a man aged 30-40 years who had recovered from COVID-19. Sequences were obtained from PBMCs or T cells enriched from blood (not recorded which).

The chain's CDR3 is CSVELLRDNEQFF. Written as DNA, the CDR3 is TGCAGCGTTGAACTCCTGCGCGACAATGAGCAGTTCTTC. V is TRBV29-1 and J is TRBJ2-1; the D is unclear. The CDR3 is 13 amino acids. Germline values: CDR1 SQVTM, CDR2 ANQGSEA. V was shortened by 2 bases and J by 5 bases, with 10 bases between the two germline ends.